The clone carrying this T cell receptor (beta chain) has ten or more counts. Antigen unknown. This specimen belongs to a study of regulatory T cells in long-lasting Graves disease. Across the study: Graves' patients with a new diagnosis had received antithyroid drugs under 3 months.

Regarding time point: newly diagnosed GD, antithyroid drugs for less than 3 months. With RNA extracted from PBMCs as input, the TCR library was made. V shed 6 bases, J shed 0 bases, and the junction held 8 bases outside the gene matches. Per germline, CDR1 MDHEN and CDR2 SYDVKM. The CDR3 has 15 residues. Study-wide findings and caveats: Persistent cases favored TRBV28, TRBJ1-2 and TRBJ2-5. Persistent Graves' patients showed less TCR diversity than newly diagnosed ones. Accuracy might have suffered from few samples.

Relying on iRepertoire HTBI primers and Arm-PCR of CDR3 regions, the team built TCR beta libraries. TCRdb passed the multiplex PCR reads through MiXCR, listing each CDR3 protein once. The sample contains approximately 230,000 distinct CDR3 sequences, about 16% of which appear only once. The gene calls are TRBV28 and TRBJ2-7, with 7 positions matching TRBD1. The receptor was derived from a female donor with Graves disease. This specimen was peripheral blood mononuclear cells (PBMCs), taken at new diagnosis, from a patient treated with antithyroid drugs. CDR3 region: CASRSQGLSSYEQYF. CDR3 nucleotides: TGTGCCAGCAGATCACAGGGGCTAAGCTCCTACGAGCAGTACTTC.